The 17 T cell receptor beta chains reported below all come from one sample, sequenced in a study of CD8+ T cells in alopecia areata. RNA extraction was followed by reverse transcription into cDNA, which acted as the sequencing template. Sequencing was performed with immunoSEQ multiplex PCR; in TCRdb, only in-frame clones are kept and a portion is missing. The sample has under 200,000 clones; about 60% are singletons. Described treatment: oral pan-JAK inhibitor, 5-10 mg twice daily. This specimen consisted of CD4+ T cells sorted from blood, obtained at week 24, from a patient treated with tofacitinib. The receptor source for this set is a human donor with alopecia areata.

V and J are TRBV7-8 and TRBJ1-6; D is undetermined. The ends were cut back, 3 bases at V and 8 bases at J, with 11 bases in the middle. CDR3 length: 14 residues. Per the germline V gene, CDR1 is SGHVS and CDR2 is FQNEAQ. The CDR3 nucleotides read TGTGCCAGCAGCTTCGACACCCAAGATTCACCCCTCCACTTT. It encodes CASSFDTQDSPLHF.

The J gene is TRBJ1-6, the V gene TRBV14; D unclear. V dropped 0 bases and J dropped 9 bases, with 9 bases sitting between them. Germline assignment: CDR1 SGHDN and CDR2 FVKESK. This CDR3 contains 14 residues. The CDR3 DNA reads TGTGCCAGCAGCCAAGATGGTCGGTTTTCACCCCTCCACTTT. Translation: CASSQDGRFSPLHF.

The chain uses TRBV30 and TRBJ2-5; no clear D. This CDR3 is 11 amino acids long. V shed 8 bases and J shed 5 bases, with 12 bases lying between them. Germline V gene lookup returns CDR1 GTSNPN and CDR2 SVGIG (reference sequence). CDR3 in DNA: TGTGCCGGGGTGGTAAGGGAGACCCAGTACTTC. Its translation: CAGVVRETQYF. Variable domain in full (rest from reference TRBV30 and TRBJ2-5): SQTIHQWPATLVQPVGSPLSLECTVEGTSNPNLYWYRQAAGRGLQLLFYSVGIGQISSEVPQNLSASRPQDRQFILSSKKLLLSDSGFYLCAGVVRETQYFGPGTRLLVL.

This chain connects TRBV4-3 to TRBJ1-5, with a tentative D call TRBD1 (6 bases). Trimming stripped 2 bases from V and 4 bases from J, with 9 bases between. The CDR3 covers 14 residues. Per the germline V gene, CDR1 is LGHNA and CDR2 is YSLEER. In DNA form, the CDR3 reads TGCGCCAGCAGCCAAAGGGGGAGTAATCAGCCCCAGCATTTT. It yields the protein CASSQRGSNQPQHF.

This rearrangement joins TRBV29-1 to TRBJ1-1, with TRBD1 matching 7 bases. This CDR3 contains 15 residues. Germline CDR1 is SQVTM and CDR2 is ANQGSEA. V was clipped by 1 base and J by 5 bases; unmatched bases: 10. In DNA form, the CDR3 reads TGCAGCGTTGAAGCGCGGACAGGCCGGGGGACTGAAGCTTTCTTT. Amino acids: CSVEARTGRGTEAFF. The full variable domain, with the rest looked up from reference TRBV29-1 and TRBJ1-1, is SAVISQKPSRDICQRGTSLTIQCQVDSQVTMMFWYRQQPGQSLTLIATANQGSEATYESGFVIDKFPISRPNLTFSTLTVSNMSPEDSSIYLCSVEARTGRGTEAFFGQGTRLTVV.

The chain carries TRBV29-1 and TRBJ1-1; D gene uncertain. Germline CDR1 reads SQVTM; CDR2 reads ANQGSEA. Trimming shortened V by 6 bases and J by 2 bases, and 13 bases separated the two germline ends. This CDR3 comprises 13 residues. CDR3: CSVLRRYNTEAFF. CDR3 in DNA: TGCAGCGTCCTCCGGCGGTACAACACTGAAGCTTTCTTT.

As DNA, the CDR3 is TGCGCCAGCAGCCCGCGGGACGATTCGTATGGCTACACCTTC. This gives the protein CASSPRDDSYGYTF. This rearrangement joins TRBV4-1 to TRBJ1-2; tentatively, D is TRBD1 (5 bases). There are 14 residues in the CDR3. Looked up from germline, CDR1 is MGHRA and CDR2 is YSYEKL. V was clipped by 4 bases and J by 5 bases, with 14 bases between them.

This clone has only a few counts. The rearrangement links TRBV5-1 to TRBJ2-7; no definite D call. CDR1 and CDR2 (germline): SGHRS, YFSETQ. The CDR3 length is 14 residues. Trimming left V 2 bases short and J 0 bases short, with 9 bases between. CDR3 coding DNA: TGCGCCAGCAGCTTTGCAGGTGACTCCTACGAGCAGTACTTC. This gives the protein CASSFAGDSYEQYF.

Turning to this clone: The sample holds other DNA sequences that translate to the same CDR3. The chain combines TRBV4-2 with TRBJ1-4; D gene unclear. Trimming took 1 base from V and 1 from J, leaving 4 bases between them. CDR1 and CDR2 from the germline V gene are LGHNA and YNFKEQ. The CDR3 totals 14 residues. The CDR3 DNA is TGTGCCAGCAGCCAAGGGGGAACTAATGAAAAACTGTTTTTT. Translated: CASSQGGTNEKLFF.

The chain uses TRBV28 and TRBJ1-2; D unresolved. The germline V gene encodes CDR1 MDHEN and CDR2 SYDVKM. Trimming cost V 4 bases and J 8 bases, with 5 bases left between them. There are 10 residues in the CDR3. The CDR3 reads CASSSQGYTF. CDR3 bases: TGTGCCAGCAGTTCGCAGGGCTACACCTTC.

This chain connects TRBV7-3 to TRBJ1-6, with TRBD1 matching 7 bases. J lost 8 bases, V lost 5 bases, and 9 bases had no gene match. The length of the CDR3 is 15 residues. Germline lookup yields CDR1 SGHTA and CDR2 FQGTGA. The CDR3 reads CASSQTGPGYSPLHF. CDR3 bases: TGTGCCAGCAGCCAGACAGGGCCTGGTTATTCACCCCTCCACTTT.

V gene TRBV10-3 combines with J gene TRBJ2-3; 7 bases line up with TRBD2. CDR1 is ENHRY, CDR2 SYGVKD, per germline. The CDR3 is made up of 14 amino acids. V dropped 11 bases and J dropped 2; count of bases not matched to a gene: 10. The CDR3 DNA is TGTGCCGTCGGGACTAACTCCCTCACAGATACGCAGTATTTT. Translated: CAVGTNSLTDTQYF.

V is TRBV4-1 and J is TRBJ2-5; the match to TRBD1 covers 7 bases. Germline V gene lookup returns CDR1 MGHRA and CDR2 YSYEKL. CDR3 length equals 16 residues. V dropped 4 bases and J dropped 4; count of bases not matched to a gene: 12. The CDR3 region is CASSPSFDRVRETQYF. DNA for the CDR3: TGCGCCAGCAGCCCATCTTTTGACAGGGTACGAGAGACCCAGTACTTC.

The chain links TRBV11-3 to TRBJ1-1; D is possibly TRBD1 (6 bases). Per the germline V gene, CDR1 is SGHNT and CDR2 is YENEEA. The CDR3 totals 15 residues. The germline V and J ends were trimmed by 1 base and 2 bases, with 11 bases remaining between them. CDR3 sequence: CASSLAAGANTEAFF. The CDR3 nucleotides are TGTGCCAGCAGCTTAGCGGCAGGGGCCAACACTGAAGCTTTCTTT.

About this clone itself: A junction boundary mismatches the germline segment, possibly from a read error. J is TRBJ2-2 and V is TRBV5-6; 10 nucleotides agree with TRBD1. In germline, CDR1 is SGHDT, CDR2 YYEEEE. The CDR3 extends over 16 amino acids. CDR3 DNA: TGTGCCAGCAGCGTCGACAGGGGGCAGAACTCCGGGGAGCTGTTTTTT. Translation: CASSVDRGQNSGELFF. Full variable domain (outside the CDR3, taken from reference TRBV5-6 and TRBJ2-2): DAGVTQSPTHLIKTRGQQVTLRCSPKSGHDTVSWYQQALGQGPQFIFQYYEEEERQRGNFPDRFSGHQFPNYSSELNVNALLLGDSALYLCASSVDRGQNSGELFFGEGSRLTVL.

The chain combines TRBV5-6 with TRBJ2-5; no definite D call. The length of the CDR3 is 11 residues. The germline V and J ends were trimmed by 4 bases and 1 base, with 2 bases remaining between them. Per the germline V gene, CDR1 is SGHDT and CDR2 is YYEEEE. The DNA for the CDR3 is TGTGCCAGCAGCAGCCAAGAGACCCAGTACTTC. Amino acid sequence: CASSSQETQYF.

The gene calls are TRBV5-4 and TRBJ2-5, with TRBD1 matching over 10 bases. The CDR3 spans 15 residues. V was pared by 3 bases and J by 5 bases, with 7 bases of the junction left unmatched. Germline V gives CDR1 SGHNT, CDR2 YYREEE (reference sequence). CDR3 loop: CASSSRQGAGETQYF. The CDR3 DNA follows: TGTGCCAGCAGCTCGAGACAGGGGGCAGGGGAGACCCAGTACTTC. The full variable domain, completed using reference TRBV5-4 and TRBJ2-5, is ETGVTQSPTHLIKTRGQQVTLRCSSQSGHNTVSWYQQALGQGPQFIFQYYREEENGRGNFPPRFSGLQFPNYSSELNVNALELDDSALYLCASSSRQGAGETQYFGPGTRLLVL.